The T cell receptor (beta chain) under discussion was sequenced for a study of blood T cell repertoires in COVID-19. Study-wide background: Both acute and convalescent COVID-19 samples were obtained from the United States, Italy and Spain.

Looked up from germline, CDR1 is SGHRS and CDR2 is YFSETQ. This CDR3 region has 16 residues. Trimming cost V 4 bases and J 2 bases; bases outside gene matches: 8. This table comes from immunoSEQ multiplex PCR, and its TCRdb copy is limited to in-frame clones, with some not included. This sample has under 40,000 clones, with approximately 86% found just once. Material: peripheral blood. The origin of this receptor is a woman of 80 years or more with active or convalescent COVID-19. V and J are TRBV5-1 and TRBJ1-5; 8 bases are a match to TRBD1. CDR3: CASSPSTGGGNQPQHF. The CDR3 nucleotides are TGCGCCAGCAGCCCCTCTACAGGGGGGGGCAATCAGCCCCAGCATTTT.